This T cell receptor beta chain was documented in a study of graft-versus-host responses after intestinal transplantation. About the research overall: The study gave all recipients anti-thymocyte globulin induction, then tacrolimus and steroids for about 3 years. Study outcomes and limitations: Present in recipient marrow, GvH clones included some that appeared first in ileum or blood.

Turning to this clone: Antigen: not known.

Data came from immunoSEQ multiplex PCR; TCRdb stores just in-frame clones and leaves some out. The sample has more than 12,000 clones, around 70% seen once. Germline CDR1 LGHNA, CDR2 YNFKEQ. CDR3 length: 15 residues. Graft tissue was processed to release intraepithelial and lamina propria lymphocytes. The clonotype was recovered from a human patient who received an intestinal transplant, so some T cells may come from the graft donor. This specimen was ileum tissue, taken about 680 days after intestinal transplantation. The chain is built from TRBV4-2 and TRBJ2-5; 7 positions agree with TRBD2. The end of the DNA is better explained by TRBJ2-7, so the J call may be wrong. CDR3 sequence (DNA): TGTGCCAGCAGCCAAGGGGCTAGCGGTTCCTACGAGCAGTACTTC. This translates into CASSQGASGSYEQYF.